The clone carrying this T cell receptor beta chain was counted a single time. Antigen specificity is unknown. This sample stems from a study of T cell responses to AZD1222 COVID-19 vaccine. Notes on the study in general: Researchers report vaccine-associated CD4 TCRs spanning spike, with dominance at 160-218 and 743-854. Variant regions that are unmutated are reportedly the target of nearly half of spike-specific TCRs. Possibly, clonal diversity was underestimated; donors were largely white British and included more females.

Assay used: immunoSEQ multiplex PCR; TCRdb lists only in-frame clones, some missing. The profile covers under 130,000 clones, with about 90% appearing a single time and 4.5% to 5.5% taken by the ten largest. The V end was cut by 0 bases, the J end by 1 base, with 3 bases between. The V gene's germline CDR1 is LGHDT and CDR2 YNNKEL (reference sequence). CDR3 length: 13 amino acids. The chain recombines TRBV3-1 (or the pseudogene TRBV3-2) with TRBJ1-2; unclear D gene. The sample here was peripheral blood, taken on day 0 of AZD1222 vaccination. The TCR sequence derives from an adult in good health. In DNA, the CDR3 is TGTGCCAGCAGCCAAGAGTATAACTATGGCTACACCTTC. As protein: CASSQEYNYGYTF.